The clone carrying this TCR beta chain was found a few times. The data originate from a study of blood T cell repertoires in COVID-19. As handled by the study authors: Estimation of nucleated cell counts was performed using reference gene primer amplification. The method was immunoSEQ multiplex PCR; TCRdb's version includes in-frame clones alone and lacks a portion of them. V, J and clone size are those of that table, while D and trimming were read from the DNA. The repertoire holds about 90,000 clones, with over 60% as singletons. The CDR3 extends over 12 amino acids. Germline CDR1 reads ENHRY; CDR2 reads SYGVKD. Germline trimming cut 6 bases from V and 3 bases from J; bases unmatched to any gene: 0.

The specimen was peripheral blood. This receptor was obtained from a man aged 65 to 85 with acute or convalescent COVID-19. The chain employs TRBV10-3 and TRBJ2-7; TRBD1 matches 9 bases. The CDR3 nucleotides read TGTGCCATCAGGGGACAGGGCTACGAGCAGTACTTC. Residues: CAIRGQGYEQYF.